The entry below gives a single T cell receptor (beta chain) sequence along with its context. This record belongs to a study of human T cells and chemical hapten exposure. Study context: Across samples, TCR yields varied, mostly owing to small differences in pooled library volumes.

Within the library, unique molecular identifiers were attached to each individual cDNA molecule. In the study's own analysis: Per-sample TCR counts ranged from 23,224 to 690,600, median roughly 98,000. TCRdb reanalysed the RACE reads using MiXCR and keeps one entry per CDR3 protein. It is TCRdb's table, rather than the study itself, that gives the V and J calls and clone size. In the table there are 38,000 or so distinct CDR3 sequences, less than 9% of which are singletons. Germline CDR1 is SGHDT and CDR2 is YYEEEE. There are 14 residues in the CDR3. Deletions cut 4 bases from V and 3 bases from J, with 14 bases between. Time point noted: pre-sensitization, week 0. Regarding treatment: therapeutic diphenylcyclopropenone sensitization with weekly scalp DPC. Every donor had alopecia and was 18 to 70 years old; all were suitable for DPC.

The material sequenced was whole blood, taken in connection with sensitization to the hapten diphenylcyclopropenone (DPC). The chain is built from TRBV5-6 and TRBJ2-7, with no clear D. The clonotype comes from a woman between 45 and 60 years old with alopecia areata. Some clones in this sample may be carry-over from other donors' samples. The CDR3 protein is CASSPIGLDYEQYF. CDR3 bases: TGTGCCAGCAGCCCCATCGGGTTAGACTACGAGCAGTACTTC.